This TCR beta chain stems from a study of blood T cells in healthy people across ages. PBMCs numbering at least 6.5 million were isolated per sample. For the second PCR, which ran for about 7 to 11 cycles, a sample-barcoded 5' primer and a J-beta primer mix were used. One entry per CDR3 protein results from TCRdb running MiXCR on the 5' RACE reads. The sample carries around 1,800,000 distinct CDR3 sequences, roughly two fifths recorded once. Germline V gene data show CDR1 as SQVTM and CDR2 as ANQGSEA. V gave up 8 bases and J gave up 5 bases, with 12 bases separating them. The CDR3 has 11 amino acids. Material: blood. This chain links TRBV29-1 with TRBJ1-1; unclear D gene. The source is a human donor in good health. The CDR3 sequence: CSILGRTEAFF. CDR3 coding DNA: TGCAGCATTCTCGGGAGGACTGAAGCTTTCTTT.